The source of this T cell receptor (delta chain) is a study of gamma-delta T cells after stem cell transplantation. The CDR3 has 20 amino acids. Germline V gene sequence: CDR1 GEAIGNYY, CDR2 EKD. With CATT, TCRdb re-called clones from the RT-PCR reads. In the table there are over 2,500 delta-chain clones, just under 2% of which are singletons. On this clone itself: A clone one base away is much larger, so this may be a read error. Other DNA sequences in this sample translate to the same CDR3.

The sample comprised gamma-delta T cells. This chain joins TRDV2 and TRDJ1; 10 bases are a match to TRDD3. This TCR was sampled from a human donor. It is not recorded whose cells these are; they may come from a transplant donor. CDR3 sequence reads: CACDTLLLRTGGSSTDKLIF. The DNA of the CDR3 is TGTGCCTGCGACACCCTCCTCCTTCGAACTGGGGGATCTTCCACCGATAAACTCATCTTT.